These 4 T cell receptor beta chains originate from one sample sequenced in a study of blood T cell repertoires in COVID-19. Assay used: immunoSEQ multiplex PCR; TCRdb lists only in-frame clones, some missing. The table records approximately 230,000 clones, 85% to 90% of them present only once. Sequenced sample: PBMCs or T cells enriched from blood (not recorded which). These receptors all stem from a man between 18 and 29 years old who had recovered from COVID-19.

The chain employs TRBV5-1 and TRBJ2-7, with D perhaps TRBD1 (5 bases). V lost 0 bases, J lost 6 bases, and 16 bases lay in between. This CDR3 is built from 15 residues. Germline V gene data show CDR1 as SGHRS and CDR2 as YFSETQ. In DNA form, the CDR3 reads TGCGCCAGCAGCTTGGAGGGGCCCGGGCTTTCCGAGCAGTACTTC. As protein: CASSLEGPGLSEQYF. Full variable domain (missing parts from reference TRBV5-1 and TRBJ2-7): KAGVTQTPRYLIKTRGQQVTLSCSPISGHRSVSWYQQTPGQGLQFLFEYFSETQRNKGNFPGRFSGRQFSNSRSEMNVSTLELGDSALYLCASSLEGPGLSEQYFGPGTRLTVT.

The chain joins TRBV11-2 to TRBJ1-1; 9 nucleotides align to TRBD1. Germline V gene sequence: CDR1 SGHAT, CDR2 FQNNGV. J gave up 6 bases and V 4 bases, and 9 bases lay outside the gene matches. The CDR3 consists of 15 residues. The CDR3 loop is CASSSTGQGRSEAFF. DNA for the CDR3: TGTGCCAGCAGCTCCACGGGACAGGGTCGATCTGAAGCTTTCTTT.

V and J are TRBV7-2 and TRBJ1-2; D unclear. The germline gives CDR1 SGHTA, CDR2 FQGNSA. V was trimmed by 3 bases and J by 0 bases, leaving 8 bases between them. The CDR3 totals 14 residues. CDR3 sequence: CASSFGRANYGYTF. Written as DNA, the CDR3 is TGTGCCAGCAGCTTTGGTAGAGCTAACTATGGCTACACCTTC.

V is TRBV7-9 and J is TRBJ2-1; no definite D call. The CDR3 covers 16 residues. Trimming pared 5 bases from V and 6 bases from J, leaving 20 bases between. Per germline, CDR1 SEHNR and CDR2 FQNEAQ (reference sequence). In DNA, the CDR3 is TGTGCCAGCAGCGCCTCGTTCGAACGGGTGGGCAATGAGCAGTTCTTC. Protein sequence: CASSASFERVGNEQFF.